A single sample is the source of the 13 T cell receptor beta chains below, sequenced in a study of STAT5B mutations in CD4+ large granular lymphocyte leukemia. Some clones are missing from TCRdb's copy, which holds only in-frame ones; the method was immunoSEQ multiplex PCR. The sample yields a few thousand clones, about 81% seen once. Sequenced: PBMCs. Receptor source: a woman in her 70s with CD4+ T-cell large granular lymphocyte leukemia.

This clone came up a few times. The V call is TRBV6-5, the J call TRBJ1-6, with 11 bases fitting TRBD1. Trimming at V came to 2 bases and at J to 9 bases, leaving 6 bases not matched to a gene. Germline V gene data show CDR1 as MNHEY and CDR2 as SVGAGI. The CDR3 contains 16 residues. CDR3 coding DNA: TGTGCCAGCAGTTACGCAGCCGGGACAGGGGGTTCACCCCTCCACTTT. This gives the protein CASSYAAGTGGSPLHF.

For the CDR3, the DNA is TGTGCCAGCAGCGTAGGGACGGGCGATCAGCCCCAGCATTTT. It specifies CASSVGTGDQPQHF. This chain links TRBV11-3 with TRBJ1-5; D is possibly TRBD1 (5 bases). V lost 5 bases to trimming and J lost 5 bases, with 13 bases between them. The CDR3 covers 14 residues. Germline values: CDR1 SGHNT, CDR2 YENEEA.

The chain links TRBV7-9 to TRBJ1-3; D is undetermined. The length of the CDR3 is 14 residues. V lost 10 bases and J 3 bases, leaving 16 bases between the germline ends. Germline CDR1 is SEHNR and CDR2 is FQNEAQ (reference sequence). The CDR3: CATNPARRGNTIYF. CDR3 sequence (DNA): TGTGCCACTAATCCGGCCCGGCGTGGAAACACCATATATTTT.

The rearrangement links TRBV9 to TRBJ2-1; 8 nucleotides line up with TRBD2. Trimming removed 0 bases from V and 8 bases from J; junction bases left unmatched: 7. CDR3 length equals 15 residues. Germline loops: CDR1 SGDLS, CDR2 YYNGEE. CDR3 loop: CASSVGGTSMHEQFF. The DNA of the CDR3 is TGTGCCAGCAGCGTAGGCGGGACTAGTATGCATGAGCAGTTCTTC.

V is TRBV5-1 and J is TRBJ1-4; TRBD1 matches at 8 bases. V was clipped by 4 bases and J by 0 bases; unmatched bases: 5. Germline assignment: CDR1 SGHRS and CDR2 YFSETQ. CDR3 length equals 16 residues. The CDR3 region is CASSAGQGATNEKLFF. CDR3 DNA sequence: TGCGCCAGCAGCGCAGGACAGGGAGCAACTAATGAAAAACTGTTTTTT. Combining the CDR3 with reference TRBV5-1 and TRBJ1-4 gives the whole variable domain KAGVTQTPRYLIKTRGQQVTLSCSPISGHRSVSWYQQTPGQGLQFLFEYFSETQRNKGNFPGRFSGRQFSNSRSEMNVSTLELGDSALYLCASSAGQGATNEKLFFGSGTQLSVL.

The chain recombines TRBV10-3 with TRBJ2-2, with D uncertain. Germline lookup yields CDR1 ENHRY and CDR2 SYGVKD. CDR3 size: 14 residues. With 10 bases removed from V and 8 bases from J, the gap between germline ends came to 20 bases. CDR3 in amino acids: CATQGDPGSGELFF. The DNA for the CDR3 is TGTGCCACCCAAGGAGACCCCGGAAGTGGGGAGCTGTTTTTT.

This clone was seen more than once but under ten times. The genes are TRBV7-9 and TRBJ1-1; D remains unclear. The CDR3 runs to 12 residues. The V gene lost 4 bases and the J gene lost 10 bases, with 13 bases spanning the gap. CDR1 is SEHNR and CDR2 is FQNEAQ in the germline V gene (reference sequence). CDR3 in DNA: TGTGCCAGCAGCTCCACTCCGAAGGGAGCTTTCTTT. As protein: CASSSTPKGAFF.

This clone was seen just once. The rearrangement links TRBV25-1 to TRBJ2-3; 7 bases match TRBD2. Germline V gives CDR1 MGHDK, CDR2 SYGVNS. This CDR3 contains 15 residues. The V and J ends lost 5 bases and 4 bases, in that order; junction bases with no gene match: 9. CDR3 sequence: CASSLGTRESDTQYF. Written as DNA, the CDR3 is TGTGCCAGCAGTCTAGGGACGCGGGAGTCAGATACGCAGTATTTT.

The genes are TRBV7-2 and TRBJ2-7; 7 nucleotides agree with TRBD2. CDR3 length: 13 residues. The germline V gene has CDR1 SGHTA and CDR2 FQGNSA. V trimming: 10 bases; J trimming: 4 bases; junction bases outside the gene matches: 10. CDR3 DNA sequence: TGTGCCACCCGGGGAGGGTCAGGGTACGAGCAGTACTTC. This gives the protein CATRGGSGYEQYF.

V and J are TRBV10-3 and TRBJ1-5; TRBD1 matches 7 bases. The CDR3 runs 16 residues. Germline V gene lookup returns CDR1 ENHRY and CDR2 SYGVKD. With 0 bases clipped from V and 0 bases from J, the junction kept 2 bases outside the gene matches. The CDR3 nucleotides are TGTGCCATCAGTGAGTCGACAGGGTATAGCAATCAGCCCCAGCATTTT. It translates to CAISESTGYSNQPQHF.

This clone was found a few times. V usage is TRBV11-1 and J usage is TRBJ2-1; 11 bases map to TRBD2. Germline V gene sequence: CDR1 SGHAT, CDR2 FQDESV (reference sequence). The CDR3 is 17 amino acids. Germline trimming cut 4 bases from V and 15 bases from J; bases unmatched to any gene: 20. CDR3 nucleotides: TGTGCCAGCAGCTCCACTAGCGGGGGTGCTTACACGACTGATAGGTTCTTC. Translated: CASSSTSGGAYTTDRFF. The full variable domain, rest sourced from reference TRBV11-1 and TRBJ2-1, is EAEVAQSPRYKITEKSQAVAFWCDPISGHATLYWYRQILGQGPELLVQFQDESVVDDSQLPKDRFSAERLKGVDSTLKIQPAELGDSAMYLCASSSTSGGAYTTDRFFGPGTRLTVL.

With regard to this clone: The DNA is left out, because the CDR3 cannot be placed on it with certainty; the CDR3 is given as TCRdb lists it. CDR3 sequence: CASSFGSGSYEQYF. The gene calls are TRBV11-2 and TRBJ2-5; the D call of TRBD2 is as the table states it, not checked on the DNA. The CDR3 length is 14 residues, termini included. Germline V gene data show CDR1 as SGHAT and CDR2 as FQNNGV.

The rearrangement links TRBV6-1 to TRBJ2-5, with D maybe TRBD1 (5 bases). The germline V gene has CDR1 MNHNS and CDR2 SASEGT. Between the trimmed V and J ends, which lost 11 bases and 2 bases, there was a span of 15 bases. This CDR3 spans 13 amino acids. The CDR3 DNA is TGTGCCGCCAAACAGGTTCGGCAAGAGACCCAGTACTTC. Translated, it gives CAAKQVRQETQYF.